A selection of T cell receptor beta chains follows, all from one sample in a study of beta chain features in type 1 diabetes. Measured with immunoSEQ multiplex PCR; TCRdb has only the in-frame clones, and not every one. The data contain some 410,000 clones, roughly an eighth of them singletons. The sequenced material came from naive CD4+ T cells from blood. The receptors were gathered from a woman between 18 and 30 years old in good health. The CDR3 runs from the conserved cysteine through the conserved F or W. The order of the fields is clone size, V gene, D gene, J gene, CDR3 protein, CDR3 DNA. A D gene is named only where the DNA matches it firmly. Clone size appears in some rows only: once, few, many, or a class for an expanded clone.

>.|TRBV7-6|.|TRBJ2-3
CASSFKDTQYF
TGTGCCAGCAGCTTTAAGGATACGCAGTATTTT
>.|TRBV27|TRBD1|TRBJ2-7
CASRRTGQFYEQYF
TGTGCCAGCAGAAGGACAGGGCAGTTTTACGAGCAGTACTTC
>few|TRBV7-6|.|TRBJ2-7
CASSFNRYEQYF
TGTGCCAGCAGCTTTAACCGGTACGAGCAGTACTTC
>.|TRBV4-3|TRBD2|TRBJ2-3
CASSHPARAGRFDTQYF
TGCGCCAGCAGCCACCCTGCGAGAGCGGGGCGGTTCGATACGCAGTATTTT
>.|TRBV7-2|.|TRBJ1-2
CASSRSHYGYTF
TGTGCCAGCAGCCGATCACACTATGGCTACACCTTC
>.|TRBV11-1|TRBD1|TRBJ2-5
CASSRTGQETQYF
TGTGCCAGCAGCCGGACAGGGCAAGAGACCCAGTACTTC
>.|TRBV14|TRBD2|TRBJ2-1
CASSHLAGYNEQFF
TGTGCCAGCAGCCATCTAGCGGGGTACAATGAGCAGTTCTTC
>.|TRBV9|TRBD1|TRBJ2-1
CASSVEPRGRIILNEQFF
TGTGCCAGCAGCGTAGAGCCCAGGGGGCGCATAATACTCAATGAGCAGTTCTTC
>.|TRBV30|.|TRBJ2-3
CAWSVQTVTDTQYF
TGTGCCTGGAGTGTCCAGACAGTCACAGATACGCAGTATTTT
>.|TRBV13|.|TRBJ1-2
CASSLGLQGRNYGYTF
TGTGCCAGCAGCTTAGGCCTCCAGGGGAGGAATTATGGCTACACCTTC
>.|TRBV7-2|.|TRBJ2-5
CASTIGVGREETQYF
TGTGCCAGCACCATAGGGGTCGGGCGGGAAGAGACCCAGTACTTC
>few|TRBV7-3|.|TRBJ2-6
CASSLFGSGANVLTF
TGTGCCAGCAGCCTGTTTGGATCTGGGGCCAACGTCCTGACTTTC
>.|TRBV9|.|TRBJ2-7
CASSVSKGSYEQYF
TGTGCCAGCAGCGTTTCCAAAGGATCCTACGAGCAGTACTTC
>.|TRBV27|TRBD2|TRBJ2-7
CASSPSGRGTLYEQYF
TGTGCCAGCAGTCCCTCTGGGCGGGGGACGCTCTACGAGCAGTACTTC
>few|TRBV30|.|TRBJ2-5
CAWSISSLRAEETQYF
TGTGCCTGGAGTATATCATCGCTCCGGGCGGAAGAGACCCAGTACTTC
>.|TRBV4-3|.|TRBJ2-3
CASSQKDLDTQYF
TGCGCCAGCAGCCAAAAGGACTTAGATACGCAGTATTTT
>.|TRBV25-1|.|TRBJ2-1
CASSPLTGFSVNNEQFF
TGTGCCAGCAGCCCACTTACTGGGTTCAGCGTAAACAATGAGCAGTTCTTC
>.|TRBV7-9|TRBD2|TRBJ2-7
CASSLAGEVQYF
TGTGCCAGCTCTCTAGCGGGAGAGGTGCAGTACTTC
>.|TRBV9|TRBD2|TRBJ2-3
CASSVGSRGGTDTQYF
TGTGCCAGCAGCGTAGGCTCGCGGGGGGGCACAGATACGCAGTATTTT
>few|TRBV2|.|TRBJ1-2
CASSARAYGYTF
TGTGCCAGCAGTGCCAGGGCCTATGGCTACACCTTC
>.|TRBV14|TRBD2|TRBJ2-5
CASSQEGPAGAETQYF
TGTGCCAGCAGCCAAGAGGGACCAGCGGGAGCAGAGACCCAGTACTTC